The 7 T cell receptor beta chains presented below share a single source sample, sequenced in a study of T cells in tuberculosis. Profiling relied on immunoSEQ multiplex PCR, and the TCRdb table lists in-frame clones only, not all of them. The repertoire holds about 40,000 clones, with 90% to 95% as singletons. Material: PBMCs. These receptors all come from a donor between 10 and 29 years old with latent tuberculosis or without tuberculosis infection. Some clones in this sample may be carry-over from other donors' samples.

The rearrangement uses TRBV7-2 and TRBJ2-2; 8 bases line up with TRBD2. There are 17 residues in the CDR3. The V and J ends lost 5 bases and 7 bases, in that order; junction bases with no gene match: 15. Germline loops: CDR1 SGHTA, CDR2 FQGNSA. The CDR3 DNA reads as TGTGCCAGCAGCCCCGGGACTAGTCCCCTGTCGAACGGGGAGCTGTTTTTT. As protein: CASSPGTSPLSNGELFF.

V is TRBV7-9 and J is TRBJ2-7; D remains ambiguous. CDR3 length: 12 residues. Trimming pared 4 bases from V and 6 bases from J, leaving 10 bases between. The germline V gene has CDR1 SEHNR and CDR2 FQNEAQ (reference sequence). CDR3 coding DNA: TGTGCCAGCAGCTCCTACACGGGCGAGCAGTACTTC. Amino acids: CASSSYTGEQYF.

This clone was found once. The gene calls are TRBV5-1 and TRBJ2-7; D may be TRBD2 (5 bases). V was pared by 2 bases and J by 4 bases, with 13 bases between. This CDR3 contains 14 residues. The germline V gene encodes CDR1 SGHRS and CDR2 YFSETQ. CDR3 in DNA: TGCGCCAGCAGCTTTGATGTCGGGATATACGAGCAGTACTTC. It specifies CASSFDVGIYEQYF.

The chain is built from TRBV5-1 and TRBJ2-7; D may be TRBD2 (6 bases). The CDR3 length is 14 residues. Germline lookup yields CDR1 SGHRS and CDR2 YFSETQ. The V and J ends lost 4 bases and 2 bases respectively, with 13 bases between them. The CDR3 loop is CASSISPGAYEQYV. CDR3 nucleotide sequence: TGCGCCAGCAGCATTTCCCCGGGAGCCTACGAGCAGTACGTC.

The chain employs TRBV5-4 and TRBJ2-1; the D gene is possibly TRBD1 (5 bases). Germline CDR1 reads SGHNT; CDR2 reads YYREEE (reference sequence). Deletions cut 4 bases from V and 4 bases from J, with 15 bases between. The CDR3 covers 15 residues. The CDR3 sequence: CASSQIEGVYNEQFF. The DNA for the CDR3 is TGTGCCAGCAGCCAGATCGAAGGGGTGTACAATGAGCAGTTCTTC.

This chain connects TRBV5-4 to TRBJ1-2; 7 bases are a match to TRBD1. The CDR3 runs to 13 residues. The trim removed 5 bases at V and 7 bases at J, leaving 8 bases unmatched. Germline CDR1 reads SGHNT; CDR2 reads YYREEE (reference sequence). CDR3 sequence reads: CASRHAGGSGYTF. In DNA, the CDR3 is TGTGCCAGCAGACACGCAGGGGGGAGTGGCTACACCTTC.

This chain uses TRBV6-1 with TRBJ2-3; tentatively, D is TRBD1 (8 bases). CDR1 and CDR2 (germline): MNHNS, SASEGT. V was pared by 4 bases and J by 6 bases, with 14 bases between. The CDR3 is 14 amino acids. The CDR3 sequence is CASSATGGADTQYF. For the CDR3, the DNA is TGTGCCAGCAGTGCTACAGGGGGGGCGGATACGCAGTATTTT.